This TCR beta chain was sequenced during a study of cytomegalovirus exposure and HLA in healthy donors. General observations from the study: V- and J-gene trimming in TCR beta was tied to a missense DCLRE1C variant by an analysis performed later. Rarity characterized most TCR sequences, yet some public TCRs appeared in many donors. HLA-A and HLA-B allele assignments for most subjects were reportedly predicted accurately using TCR beta sequences. Serostatus for CMV was the only available immune exposure information.

Germline V lookup: CDR1 SNHLY, CDR2 FYNNEI. V lost 2 bases, J lost 0 bases, and 7 bases lay in between. The CDR3 has 14 amino acids. PCR employed 60 Vbeta and 13 Jbeta primers. Measured with immunoSEQ multiplex PCR; TCRdb has only the in-frame clones, and not every one. The sample lists tens of thousands of clones, about 57% seen once, with 12% in the top ten. This clone turned up a few times. Its antigen is unidentified. Material for sequencing was PBMCs. This receptor was identified in a human donor in good health. This rearrangement joins TRBV2 to TRBJ1-2; D is ambiguous. DNA of the CDR3: TGTGCCAGCAGTGAACAGCGCACTAACTATGGCTACACCTTC. Its translation: CASSEQRTNYGYTF.